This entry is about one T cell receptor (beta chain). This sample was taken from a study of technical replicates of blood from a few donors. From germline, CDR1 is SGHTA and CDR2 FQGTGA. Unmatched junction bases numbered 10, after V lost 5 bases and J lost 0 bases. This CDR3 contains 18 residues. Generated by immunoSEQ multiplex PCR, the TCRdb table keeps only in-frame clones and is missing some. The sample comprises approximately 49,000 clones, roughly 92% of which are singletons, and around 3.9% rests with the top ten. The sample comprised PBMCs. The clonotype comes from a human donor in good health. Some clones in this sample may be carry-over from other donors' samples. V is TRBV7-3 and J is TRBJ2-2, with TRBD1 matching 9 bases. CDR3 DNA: TGTGCCAGCAGCCTATATCCTACAGGGGGCCCGAACACCGGGGAGCTGTTTTTT. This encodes CASSLYPTGGPNTGELFF.